These T cell receptor beta chains were read from a single sample in a study of a mutant IDH1 vaccine in newly diagnosed glioma. These receptors have no identified antigens. Data came from immunoSEQ multiplex PCR; TCRdb stores just in-frame clones and leaves some out. This table holds 40,000 to 50,000 clones, approximately 85% found once. The material was PBMCs, obtained from a glioma patient whose treatment included an IDH1 peptide vaccine. These receptors all stem from a man aged 40-49 years with glioma. CDR3s include the opening cysteine and the closing phenylalanine or tryptophan.

v_gene: TRBV5-1
j_gene: TRBJ1-1
CDR3aa: CASSRGFTSTEAFF

v_gene: TRBV6-5
j_gene: TRBJ2-1
CDR3aa: CASSYRGVSGNEQFF

v_gene: TRBV5-1
j_gene: TRBJ1-2
CDR3aa: CASSPLSTGSYGYTF

v_gene: TRBV7-6
j_gene: TRBJ1-1
CDR3aa: CASSLQVNTEAFF

v_gene: TRBV12-5
j_gene: TRBJ2-3
CDR3aa: CASGLVGAGLNTQYF

v_gene: TRBV4-1
j_gene: TRBJ2-3
CDR3aa: CASSQVGLAATDTQYF

v_gene: TRBV6-5
j_gene: TRBJ2-7
CDR3aa: CASSYRPYSYEQYF

v_gene: TRBV10-2
j_gene: TRBJ2-7
CDR3aa: CASSVGTSATYEQYF

v_gene: TRBV19
j_gene: TRBJ2-3
CDR3aa: CASSLLFTFADTQYF

v_gene: TRBV5-1
j_gene: TRBJ2-2
CDR3aa: CASSLRDNTGELFF

v_gene: TRBV6-5
j_gene: TRBJ2-3
CDR3aa: CASSYSGTSSDTQYF